A selection of T cell receptor beta chains follows, all from one sample in a study of multiple sclerosis patients with progressive multifocal leukoencephalopathy. Measured with immunoSEQ multiplex PCR; TCRdb has only the in-frame clones, and not every one. The sample contains 25,000 to 35,000 clones, roughly 86% of which appear only once. The specimen was PBMCs, collected from a patient treated with natalizumab. The receptors shown here come from a human donor with multiple sclerosis. CDR3s include the opening cysteine and the closing phenylalanine or tryptophan. A D gene is named only where the DNA matches it firmly. The listing skips clone size in some rows; elsewhere it reads once, few, many or a size class.

d_call,v_call,j_call,clone_size,cdr3_nt,cdr3_aa
NA,TRBV7-9,TRBJ1-5,NA,TGTGCCAGCAGCGGGCGTTGGGATCAGCCCCAGCATTTT,CASSGRWDQPQHF
NA,TRBV4-3,TRBJ2-1,once,TGCGCCAGCAGCCAAGATGGGAATGAAATCGATGAGCAGTTCTTC,CASSQDGNEIDEQFF
NA,TRBV29-1,TRBJ1-2,few,TGCAGCGTTACTGTAAGGGGCGCGTTCTATGGCTACACCTTC,CSVTVRGAFYGYTF
NA,TRBV7-2,TRBJ2-7,NA,TGTGCCAGCAAGCGTGTACCGGGGCACTACGAGCAGTACTTC,CASKRVPGHYEQYF
TRBD2,TRBV6-5,TRBJ2-1,NA,TGTGCCAGCAGTTACGGGCTAGCGGGAGCGGGACGTGAGCAGTTCTTC,CASSYGLAGAGREQFF
NA,TRBV5-6,TRBJ2-7,NA,TGTGCCAGCAGCTCTGGGGGCGAGCAGTACTTC,CASSSGGEQYF
TRBD1,TRBV6-5,TRBJ2-1,once,TGTGCCAGCAAGCGGACAGGGAATATCTATGAGCAGTTCTTC,CASKRTGNIYEQFF
NA,TRBV11-2,TRBJ2-3,NA,TGTGCCAGCAGCTTAGATCGTCAGGGTACGCAGTATTTT,CASSLDRQGTQYF
NA,TRBV7-9,TRBJ2-7,NA,TGTGCCAGCAGGACAGCGTCGGGGACGGGGGAGCAGTACTTC,CASRTASGTGEQYF
NA,TRBV4-1,TRBJ2-5,few,TGCGCCAGCAGCCAAGCCGCGAGCAGTACAGAGACCCAGTACTTC,CASSQAASSTETQYF
NA,TRBV9,TRBJ2-7,NA,TGTGCCAGCAGCGTAGTCCCGGGCAACGAGCAGTACTTC,CASSVVPGNEQYF
TRBD2,TRBV7-6,TRBJ2-3,NA,TGTGCCAGCAGCTTAGAGGGACTAGCGTCCACAGATACGCAGTATTTT,CASSLEGLASTDTQYF
NA,TRBV2,TRBJ1-4,NA,TGTGCCAGCAGCCCGCGAACGTCGGGGCGGGGTGAAAAACTGTTTTTT,CASSPRTSGRGEKLFF
NA,TRBV28,TRBJ1-2,NA,TGTGCCAGCAGTCTTAGGACAGTTCATGGCTACACCTTC,CASSLRTVHGYTF
TRBD2,TRBV9,TRBJ2-1,once,TGTGCCAGCAGCGAGGGACTAGCGGGTTTGAATGAGCAGTTCTTC,CASSEGLAGLNEQFF
NA,TRBV4-1,TRBJ1-2,NA,TGCGCCAGCGGCCAAGAATTATCAGGGCTTTATGTCTATGGCTACACCTTC,CASGQELSGLYVYGYTF
TRBD2,TRBV27,TRBJ2-7,once,TGTGCCAGCAGTTTACTAGCGGGGAAATACGAGCAGTACTTC,CASSLLAGKYEQYF
NA,TRBV6-4,TRBJ2-3,NA,TGTGCCAGCAGTGGGACAGACGGGGGCACAGATACGCAGTATTTT,CASSGTDGGTDTQYF
TRBD2,TRBV11-3,TRBJ2-1,NA,TGTGCCAGCAGCTCGTCCGGGACTAGCGGGAGTGGCGAGCAGTTCTTC,CASSSSGTSGSGEQFF
NA,TRBV5-1,TRBJ1-2,NA,TGCGCCAGCAGCTTGGGTGTGGCAGTTTATGGCTACACCTTC,CASSLGVAVYGYTF
NA,TRBV30,TRBJ2-1,NA,TGTGCCTGGAGGGGCCCCAGGGGCGAGCAGTTCTTC,CAWRGPRGEQFF
NA,TRBV6-1,TRBJ2-6,NA,TGTGCCAGCAACCCGGGTGGGGCCAACGTCCTGACTTTC,CASNPGGANVLTF
TRBD2,TRBV5-1,TRBJ2-7,NA,TGCGCCAGCAGCTTGGAGGCTAGCGGGAGTTACGAGCAGTACTTC,CASSLEASGSYEQYF
NA,TRBV6-5,TRBJ1-1,NA,TGTGCCAGCAGTTACTCGGTGGGGGCCACTGAAGCTTTCTTT,CASSYSVGATEAFF
NA,TRBV12-5,TRBJ2-7,NA,TGTGCTAGCGGCCTCCCGACAGACTCCTACGAGCAGTACTTC,CASGLPTDSYEQYF
NA,TRBV11-3,TRBJ2-3,once,TGTGCCAGCAGCTTAGAGTGGCGAGATACGCAGTATTTT,CASSLEWRDTQYF
NA,TRBV7-2,TRBJ2-7,NA,TGTGCCAGCAGCTTAAATCCCCCAGGGAGCTCCTACGAGCAGTACTTC,CASSLNPPGSSYEQYF
NA,TRBV30,TRBJ1-1,NA,TGTGCCTGGAGTGCTCGGGGCCTTTTCGCTTTCTTT,CAWSARGLFAFF
NA,TRBV23-1,TRBJ2-7,once,TGCGCCAGCAGCGGAAACTCGGGAAGGGGCTACGAGCAGTACTTC,CASSGNSGRGYEQYF
TRBD2,TRBV5-1,TRBJ2-1,NA,TGCGCCAGCAGCATTCAAGCGGGAAAGGGGAATGAGCAGTTCTTC,CASSIQAGKGNEQFF
NA,TRBV18,TRBJ2-7,NA,TGTGCCAGCTCACCAGAGGGGCCGGGCGAGCAGTACTTC,CASSPEGPGEQYF
TRBD2,TRBV2,TRBJ2-7,NA,TGTGCCAGCAGTGAGAATGGGGCGGGAGGCCCCTACGAGCAGTACTTC,CASSENGAGGPYEQYF
TRBD2,TRBV4-2,TRBJ2-3,NA,TGTGCCAGCAGCCAAGATCAACTAGCGGGAGGCACAGATACGCAGTATTTT,CASSQDQLAGGTDTQYF
NA,TRBV7-2,TRBJ2-7,few,TGTGCCAGCAGCCCACCGGTCGGGTACGAGCAGTACTTC,CASSPPVGYEQYF
NA,TRBV6-4,TRBJ1-5,NA,TGTGCCAGCAGTGGGTCGGGCAATCAGCCCCAGCATTTT,CASSGSGNQPQHF
NA,TRBV7-2,TRBJ2-5,once,TGTGCCAGCAGCCCCCAAGAGACCCAGTACTTC,CASSPQETQYF
NA,TRBV7-2,TRBJ2-1,NA,TGTGCCAGCAGGTGGGCCAGCAGCTCCTACAATGAGCAGTTCTTC,CASRWASSSYNEQFF
TRBD2,TRBV6-5,TRBJ2-7,NA,TGTGCCAGCAGTACCCGGACTAGCGGGAGCTACGAGCAGTACTTC,CASSTRTSGSYEQYF
NA,TRBV2,TRBJ1-6,few,TGTGCCAGCCATCACCAGGGTCTGAATTCACCCCTCCACTTT,CASHHQGLNSPLHF
TRBD1,TRBV7-9,TRBJ1-2,NA,TGTGCCAGCAGCAATGACAGGGGGACAAGCTATGGCTACACCTTC,CASSNDRGTSYGYTF
TRBD1,TRBV6-5,TRBJ2-7,NA,TGTGCCAGCAGTGCACCCGGGACAGGGGTCAACGAGCAGTACTTC,CASSAPGTGVNEQYF
TRBD1,TRBV15,TRBJ1-1,once,TGTGCCACCAGCCCCATAGACAGGGTGAACACTGAAGCTTTCTTT,CATSPIDRVNTEAFF